These 10 T cell receptor beta chains originate from one sample sequenced in a study of blood T cells in healthy people across ages. A J-beta primer mix and a sample-barcoded 5' primer were used in a second PCR of roughly 6 to 11 cycles. One entry per CDR3 protein results from TCRdb running MiXCR on the 5' RACE reads. The sample gives about 1.4 million distinct CDR3 sequences, around 59% of which show up once; over 6.5% is in the top ten. The sample taken for sequencing was blood. These receptors all come from a young man in good health.

This clonotype has more than one count but fewer than ten. V and J are TRBV27 and TRBJ2-7, with TRBD1 as a possible D gene (6 bases). The germline gives CDR1 MNHEY, CDR2 SMNVEV (reference sequence). V lost 5 bases and J 2 bases, leaving 10 bases between the germline ends. The CDR3 is made up of 13 amino acids. The CDR3 sequence is CASSAGAPYEQYF. The CDR3 nucleotides are TGTGCCAGCAGTGCAGGGGCTCCCTACGAGCAGTACTTC.

J is TRBJ2-7 and V is TRBV5-1, with 7 bases matching TRBD2. CDR3 size: 17 residues. V lost 0 bases, J lost 1 base, and 10 bases stayed unmatched. Germline CDR1 is SGHRS and CDR2 is YFSETQ. CDR3 in DNA: TGCGCCAGCAGCTTGGTAGGTGGCGGGAGAACATCCTACGAGCAGTACTTC. It specifies CASSLVGGGRTSYEQYF.

The chain is built from TRBV15 and TRBJ2-5; D may be TRBD2 (5 bases). The V gene's germline CDR1 is LNHNV and CDR2 YYDKDF (reference sequence). The CDR3 is 17 amino acids. Trimming stripped 5 bases from V and 0 bases from J, with 19 bases between. The CDR3 protein is CATSFGGAPIHQETQYF. The CDR3 DNA reads TGTGCCACCAGCTTCGGAGGAGCGCCCATACACCAAGAGACCCAGTACTTC.

This clonotype was observed a few times. The rearrangement links TRBV7-9 to TRBJ1-2, with D perhaps TRBD1 (5 bases). Germline lookup yields CDR1 SEHNR and CDR2 FQNEAQ (reference sequence). V was trimmed by 5 bases and J by 4 bases, leaving 17 bases between them. CDR3 length: 15 amino acids. CDR3 bases: TGTGCCAGCAGCCTAGGATGGGGGGAGTTCTATGGCTACACCTTC. Residues: CASSLGWGEFYGYTF.

The rearrangement joins TRBV12-3 or TRBV12-4 to TRBJ1-1; possibly TRBD1 for D (6 bases). This CDR3 contains 12 residues. Trimming stripped 7 bases from V and 6 bases from J, with 12 bases between. The CDR3 nucleotides are TGTGCCAGCATAATAGGGGGAGCTGAAGCTTTCTTT. This translates into CASIIGGAEAFF.

The chain recombines TRBV4-1 with TRBJ1-4, with TRBD1 as a possible D gene (6 bases). Germline V gene sequence: CDR1 MGHRA, CDR2 YSYEKL. Trimming shortened V by 2 bases and J by 7 bases, and 20 bases separated the two germline ends. The CDR3 runs to 17 residues. The CDR3 spells CASSQPFGGEGGEKLFF. The CDR3 coding sequence is TGCGCCAGCAGCCAACCCTTCGGGGGCGAGGGAGGTGAAAAACTGTTTTTT.

The chain joins TRBV12-3 or TRBV12-4 to TRBJ1-1; possible D gene TRBD1, 6 bases. The CDR3 is 14 amino acids. The V and J ends lost 6 bases and 0 bases respectively, with 11 bases between them. The CDR3 sequence: CASRTGWLNTEAFF. The CDR3 nucleotides are TGTGCCAGCAGAACAGGGTGGTTGAACACTGAAGCTTTCTTT.

The rearrangement links TRBV4-3 to TRBJ2-7, with TRBD2 identical over 13 bases. Germline CDR1 reads LGHNA; CDR2 reads YSLEER. The CDR3 has 15 residues. The V and J ends lost 0 bases and 9 bases, in that order; junction bases with no gene match: 5. CDR3 loop: CASSQEGLAGSWQYF. DNA for the CDR3: TGCGCCAGCAGCCAAGAGGGACTAGCGGGGTCGTGGCAGTACTTC.

This chain links TRBV11-2 with TRBJ1-1; D unclear. Trimming removed 5 bases from V and 0 bases from J, with 13 bases in between. CDR1 is SGHAT and CDR2 is FQNNGV in the germline V gene. The CDR3 contains 15 residues. The CDR3 loop reads CASSLTIALNTEAFF. CDR3 nucleotide sequence: TGTGCCAGCAGCCTCACCATCGCATTGAACACTGAAGCTTTCTTT.

In its sample, this clonotype was seen a few times. V usage is TRBV2 and J usage is TRBJ2-1; TRBD2 agrees at 11 bases. J was trimmed by 2 bases and V by 2 bases; bases with no gene match: 2. Looked up from germline, CDR1 is SNHLY and CDR2 is FYNNEI. This CDR3 has 16 amino acids. CDR3 DNA: TGTGCCAGCAGTGAAACTAGCGGGGGAGCCTACAATGAGCAGTTCTTC. Its protein is CASSETSGGAYNEQFF.